One sample yielded the 2 T cell receptor beta chains listed below, sequenced in a study of PD-L1 blockade in urothelial cancer (dated by TCRdb to 2015 to 2018). The library was generated by the immunoSEQ multiplex PCR assay. TCRdb provides this immuneACCESS table in a form limited to in-frame rearrangements. Some clones are lacking; in checked studies, under half of them reflect an unresolved V gene, and why the rest are absent is not known. In all, the sample holds around 53,000 clones, and about 87% of those were seen once. The ten largest clones take up about 5.3% of the sample. Source: PBMCs, taken around atezolizumab (anti-PD-L1) treatment. The receptors here all came from a man aged 40-49 years with urothelial cancer.

Concerning this clone itself: This CDR3 is missing its conserved last phenylalanine or tryptophan, likely due to a read error. Because the CDR3's place on the DNA is in doubt, the DNA is left out and the CDR3 is given as listed by TCRdb. The rearrangement uses TRBV27 and TRBJ2-6; the table's D call, TRBD2, has no DNA check behind it. The CDR3 totals 8 residues, both ends included. CDR1 MNHEY and CDR2 SMNVEV come from the germline V gene (reference sequence). The CDR3 reads CASRCGTI.

The chain has TRBV28 and TRBJ1-5; D is unresolved. The CDR3 runs to 15 residues. Trimming removed 2 bases from V and 0 bases from J, with 8 bases in between. Germline V gene sequence: CDR1 MDHEN, CDR2 SYDVKM. The CDR3 nucleotides read TGTGCCAGCAGTTTACGAGGTAGTAGCAATCAGCCCCAGCATTTT. As protein: CASSLRGSSNQPQHF. Full variable domain (missing parts from reference TRBV28 and TRBJ1-5): DVKVTQSSRYLVKRTGEKVFLECVQDMDHENMFWYRQDPGLGLRLIYFSYDVKMKEKGDIPEGYSVSREKKERFSLILESASTNQTSMYLCASSLRGSSNQPQHFGDGTRLSIL.